This record looks at one TCR beta chain sequence and its context. As handled by the study authors: Nucleated cell number was recorded as an estimate derived from reference gene primer amplification. Repertoires were generated with immunoSEQ multiplex PCR, while TCRdb's copy carries only in-frame clones and drops some. D and trimming come from the DNA, and the V and J calls and clone size come from that table. This sample carries 310,000 or so clones, about nine tenths of them seen once, and the ten largest clones take 2% to 2.5%. The sample is drawn from a study of blood T cell repertoires in COVID-19. Study background: Collection of acute and convalescent COVID-19 samples took place in the United States, Italy and Spain. The cDNA or gDNA used as material had been derived from T cells, B-cell-depleted T cells, or PBMCs.

The CDR3 length is 13 residues. Between the trimmed V and J ends, which lost 0 bases and 8 bases, there was a span of 9 bases. Looked up from germline, CDR1 is SGHRS and CDR2 is YFSETQ. The chain carries TRBV5-1 and TRBJ2-1, with D unresolved. This clonotype was sampled from a woman between 50 and 59 years old who had recovered from COVID-19. Sequencing was done on a sample of peripheral blood. For the CDR3, the DNA is TGCGCCAGCAGCTTGGTCTTCACGGATGAGCAGTTCTTC. It is translated as CASSLVFTDEQFF.